Shown below are 19 T cell receptor beta chains from a single sample sequenced in a study of shared clonotypes between healthy human individuals. The method was immunoSEQ multiplex PCR; TCRdb's version includes in-frame clones alone and lacks a portion of them. The data contain roughly 2.2 million clones, approximately 95% of them seen just once; the ten biggest clones take up 0.39%. Source material: naive CD4+ T cells from PBMCs. Regarding subset: CD45RA+ positively selected. The source of these receptors is a man younger than 30 in good health. Some clones in this sample may be carry-over from other donors' samples.

V is TRBV18 and J is TRBJ2-5; 10 bases fit TRBD1. V lost 0 bases and J lost 8; bases outside the gene matches: 12. This CDR3 contains 17 residues. Per the germline V gene, CDR1 is KGHSH and CDR2 is LQKENI. CDR3: CASSPPMTGGIVYTQYF. Written as DNA, the CDR3 is TGTGCCAGCTCACCACCGATGACAGGGGGCATTGTGTACACCCAGTACTTC.

Comment on this clone: Other DNA sequences from this sample encode an identical CDR3 as well. The chain carries TRBV28 and TRBJ1-5; no clear D. CDR3 length: 14 residues. The V gene's germline CDR1 is MDHEN and CDR2 SYDVKM. V was pared by 3 bases and J by 4 bases, with 10 bases between. The chain's CDR3 is CASSFAGGNQPQHF. The CDR3 nucleotides read TGTGCCAGCAGTTTTGCTGGCGGTAATCAGCCCCAGCATTTT.

This sequence joins TRBV28 and TRBJ1-2; D unresolved. The germline V gene has CDR1 MDHEN and CDR2 SYDVKM. V lost 5 bases, J lost 2 bases, and 12 bases lay in between. The CDR3 runs 14 residues. In nucleotides, the CDR3 is TGTGCCAGCAGTCCCTCCTGGGTAAACTATGGCTACACCTTC. This translates into CASSPSWVNYGYTF.

This clone has only a few counts. V usage is TRBV11-2 and J usage is TRBJ1-2; 10 bases match TRBD1. J was trimmed by 6 bases and V by 5 bases; bases with no gene match: 3. The CDR3 consists of 13 residues. Germline-derived CDR1 and CDR2 are SGHAT and FQNNGV. Here the CDR3 DNA reads TGTGCCAGCAGCCCTGACAGGGGGCATGGCTACACCTTC. Protein product: CASSPDRGHGYTF.

This clone was counted a single time. The chain couples TRBV28 to TRBJ1-1; D gene unclear. The CDR3 runs to 12 residues. Trimming shortened V by 9 bases and J by 4 bases, and 12 bases separated the two germline ends. Germline CDR1 and CDR2: MDHEN and SYDVKM. Written as DNA, the CDR3 is TGTGCCAGTCGGACCGTTCTCACTGAAGCTTTCTTT. Its protein is CASRTVLTEAFF. The whole variable domain, filled in from reference TRBV28 and TRBJ1-1, reads DVKVTQSSRYLVKRTGEKVFLECVQDMDHENMFWYRQDPGLGLRLIYFSYDVKMKEKGDIPEGYSVSREKKERFSLILESASTNQTSMYLCASRTVLTEAFFGQGTRLTVV.

Points on this clone: Additional DNA sequences in this sample encode the identical CDR3. This sequence joins TRBV7-3 and TRBJ2-5; D might be TRBD1 (6 bases). CDR3 length: 13 residues. V lost 2 bases to trimming and J lost 5 bases, with 9 bases between them. Germline-derived CDR1 and CDR2 are SGHTA and FQGTGA. The CDR3 region has the DNA TGTGCCAGCAGCTTACAGGGGTGGGAGACCCAGTACTTC. Its translation is CASSLQGWETQYF.

This clone has just one count. The V call is TRBV18, the J call TRBJ2-5, with D unclear. Trimming removed 5 bases at V and 5 bases at J, with 6 bases between. In germline, CDR1 is KGHSH, CDR2 LQKENI. The CDR3 consists of 11 residues. CDR3 in amino acids: CASSRNETQYF. CDR3 sequence (DNA): TGTGCCAGCTCAAGAAATGAGACCCAGTACTTC.

This chain uses TRBV5-1 with TRBJ1-4, with a possible D match to TRBD1 (5 bases). Trimming left V 6 bases short and J 8 bases short, with 26 bases between. CDR1 is SGHRS, CDR2 YFSETQ, per germline. The CDR3 runs to 17 residues. CDR3 amino acids: CASTLGRPSIRGEKLFF. Here the CDR3 DNA reads TGCGCCAGCACCCTAGGGAGGCCATCCATTAGGGGAGAAAAACTGTTTTTT.

J is TRBJ2-7 and V is TRBV11-2; the match to TRBD2 covers 10 bases. J was trimmed by 0 bases and V by 6 bases; bases with no gene match: 8. Germline CDR1 is SGHAT and CDR2 is FQNNGV. The CDR3 consists of 16 residues. Here the CDR3 reads CASRRQAGGPSYEQYF. CDR3 DNA sequence: TGTGCCAGCAGACGACAAGCGGGAGGGCCCTCCTACGAGCAGTACTTC.

V usage is TRBV12-5 and J usage is TRBJ2-3, with D tentatively TRBD2 (6 bases). The V gene lost 5 bases and the J gene lost 2 bases, with 8 bases spanning the gap. The germline gives CDR1 LGHNT, CDR2 FRNRAP. CDR3 length: 13 amino acids. The CDR3 nucleotides are TGTGCTAGTGGTCGGGACTTCACAGATACGCAGTATTTT. Translation: CASGRDFTDTQYF. Full variable domain (missing parts from reference TRBV12-5 and TRBJ2-3): DARVTQTPRHKVTEMGQEVTMRCQPILGHNTVFWYRQTMMQGLELLAYFRNRAPLDDSGMPKDRFSAEMPDATLATLKIQPSEPRDSAVYFCASGRDFTDTQYFGPGTRLTVL.

This chain uses TRBV30 with TRBJ2-7; D gene uncertain. Trimming took 4 bases from V and 2 from J, leaving 15 bases between them. The CDR3 spans 14 residues. CDR1 and CDR2 (germline): GTSNPN, SVGIG (reference sequence). CDR3 nucleotide sequence: TGTGCCTGGATTGGACGCATTGCCCCCTACGAGCAGTACTTC. Residues: CAWIGRIAPYEQYF.

The V and J genes are TRBV7-3 and TRBJ2-5, with a tentative D call TRBD2 (5 bases). Trimming removed 1 base from V and 4 bases from J, with 7 bases in between. The CDR3 loop spans 13 amino acids. Germline V gives CDR1 SGHTA, CDR2 FQGTGA. For the CDR3, the DNA is TGTGCCAGCAGCTTAAGCGGGCCAGAGACCCAGTACTTC. It specifies CASSLSGPETQYF.

This clone was seen more than once but under ten times. The rearrangement uses TRBV28 and TRBJ1-1; D perhaps matches TRBD1 (5 bases). V was cut by 3 bases and J by 11 bases, with 16 bases left in between. CDR1 is MDHEN and CDR2 is SYDVKM in the germline V gene. The CDR3 length is 13 residues. Here the CDR3 reads CASSFSDRIEAFF. In nucleotides, the CDR3 is TGTGCCAGCAGTTTCTCCGACAGAATTGAGGCTTTCTTT.

The rearrangement joins TRBV18 to TRBJ1-2; D possibly corresponds to TRBD1 (6 bases). Germline V lookup: CDR1 KGHSH, CDR2 LQKENI. CDR3 size: 14 residues. The V end lost 1 base, the J end lost 6 bases, and 12 bases lay between the germline ends. The DNA for the CDR3 is TGTGCCAGCTCACCACAGGAACAGGGACATGGCTACACCTTC. Protein: CASSPQEQGHGYTF.

The chain recombines TRBV29-1 with TRBJ1-4; a possible D gene is TRBD1 (6 bases). The CDR3 loop spans 15 amino acids. Trimming removed 3 bases at V and 2 bases at J, with 13 bases between. CDR1 is SQVTM and CDR2 is ANQGSEA in the germline V gene. For the CDR3, the DNA is TGCAGCGTTGATTCAGGGGCAGGGACTAATGAAAAACTGTTTTTT. Its protein is CSVDSGAGTNEKLFF.

The chain links TRBV4-2 to TRBJ2-7; 7 positions agree with TRBD1. Germline lookup yields CDR1 LGHNA and CDR2 YNFKEQ. Unmatched junction bases numbered 8, after V lost 4 bases and J lost 5 bases. The CDR3 length is 14 residues. CDR3 protein: CASSPRRQGDEQYF. In DNA, the CDR3 is TGTGCCAGCAGCCCACGACGGCAGGGGGACGAGCAGTACTTC.

The chain couples TRBV25-1 to TRBJ1-6; 10 bases line up with TRBD1. The junction had 7 bases not matched to a gene; V was cut back by 4 bases and J by 10 bases. This CDR3 has 15 amino acids. The germline CDR1 and CDR2 sequences are MGHDK and SYGVNS. The CDR3 spells CASSGSGQGPSPLHF. Written as DNA, the CDR3 is TGTGCCAGCAGTGGGTCGGGACAGGGGCCCTCACCCCTCCACTTT. Complete variable domain (other parts from reference TRBV25-1 and TRBJ1-6): EADIYQTPRYLVIGTGKKITLECSQTMGHDKMYWYQQDPGMELHLIHYSYGVNSTEKGDLSSESTVSRIRTEHFPLTLESARPSHTSQYLCASSGSGQGPSPLHFGNGTRLTVT.

The chain is built from TRBV12-5 and TRBJ1-1, with a weak D call TRBD1 (5 bases). Germline lookup yields CDR1 LGHNT and CDR2 FRNRAP. Trimming left V 2 bases short and J 4 bases short, with 29 bases between. CDR3 size: 20 residues. The CDR3 sequence: CASGLPTADTLIRDGTEAFF. CDR3 DNA: TGTGCTAGTGGTTTGCCCACGGCCGACACCCTAATTCGGGACGGCACTGAAGCTTTCTTT. Full variable domain (outside the CDR3, taken from reference TRBV12-5 and TRBJ1-1): DARVTQTPRHKVTEMGQEVTMRCQPILGHNTVFWYRQTMMQGLELLAYFRNRAPLDDSGMPKDRFSAEMPDATLATLKIQPSEPRDSAVYFCASGLPTADTLIRDGTEAFFGQGTRLTVV.

The V and J genes are TRBV2 and TRBJ1-5, with 8 bases that match TRBD1. Germline values: CDR1 SNHLY, CDR2 FYNNEI. This CDR3 has 15 amino acids. The V and J ends lost 5 bases and 6 bases, in that order; junction bases with no gene match: 9. CDR3 sequence reads: CASSLGQGGGQPQHF. CDR3 bases: TGTGCCAGCAGTCTTGGACAGGGTGGGGGTCAGCCCCAGCATTTT.